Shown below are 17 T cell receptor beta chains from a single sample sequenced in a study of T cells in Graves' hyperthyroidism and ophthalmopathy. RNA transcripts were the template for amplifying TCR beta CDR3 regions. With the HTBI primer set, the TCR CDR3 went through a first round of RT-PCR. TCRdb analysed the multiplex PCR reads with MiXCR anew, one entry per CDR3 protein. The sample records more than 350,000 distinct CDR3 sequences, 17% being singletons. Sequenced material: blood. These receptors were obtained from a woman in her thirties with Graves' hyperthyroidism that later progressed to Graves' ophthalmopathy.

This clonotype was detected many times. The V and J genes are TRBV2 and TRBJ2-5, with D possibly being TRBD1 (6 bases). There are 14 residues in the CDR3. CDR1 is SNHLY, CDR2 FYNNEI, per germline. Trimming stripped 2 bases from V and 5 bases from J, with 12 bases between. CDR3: CASSEWTEKETQYF. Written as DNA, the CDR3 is TGTGCCAGCAGTGAATGGACAGAAAAGGAGACCCAGTACTTC.

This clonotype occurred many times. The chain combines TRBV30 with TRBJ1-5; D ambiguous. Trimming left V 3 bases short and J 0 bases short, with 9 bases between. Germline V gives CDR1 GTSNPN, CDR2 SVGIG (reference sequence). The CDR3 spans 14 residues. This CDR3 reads CAWSKGYSNQPQHF. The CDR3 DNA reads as TGTGCCTGGAGCAAAGGATATAGCAATCAGCCCCAGCATTTT.

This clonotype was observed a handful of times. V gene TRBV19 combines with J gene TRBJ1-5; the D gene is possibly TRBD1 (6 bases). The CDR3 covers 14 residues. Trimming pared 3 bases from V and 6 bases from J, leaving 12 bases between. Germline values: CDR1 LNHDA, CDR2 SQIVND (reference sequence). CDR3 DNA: TGTGCCAGTAGTATTGGTGCGGGGGCTCAGCCCCAGCATTTT. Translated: CASSIGAGAQPQHF.

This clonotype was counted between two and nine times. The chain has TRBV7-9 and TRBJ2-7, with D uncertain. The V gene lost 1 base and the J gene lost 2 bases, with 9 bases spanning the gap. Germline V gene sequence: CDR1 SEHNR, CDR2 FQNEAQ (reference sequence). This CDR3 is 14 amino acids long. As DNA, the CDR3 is TGTGCCAGCAGCTTAGGCGACATAGCCTACGAGCAGTACTTC. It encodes CASSLGDIAYEQYF. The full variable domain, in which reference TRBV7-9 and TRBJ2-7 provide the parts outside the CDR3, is DTGVSQNPRHKITKRGQNVTFRCDPISEHNRLYWYRQTLGQGPEFLTYFQNEAQLEKSRLLSDRFSAERPKGSFSTLEIQRTEQGDSAMYLCASSLGDIAYEQYFGPGTRLTVT.

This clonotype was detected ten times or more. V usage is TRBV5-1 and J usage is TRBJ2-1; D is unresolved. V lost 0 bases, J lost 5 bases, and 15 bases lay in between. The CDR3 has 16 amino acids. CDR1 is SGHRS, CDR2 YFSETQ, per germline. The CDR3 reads CASSLESQKFNNEQFF. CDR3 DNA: TGCGCCAGCAGCTTGGAATCTCAGAAATTTAACAATGAGCAGTTCTTC.

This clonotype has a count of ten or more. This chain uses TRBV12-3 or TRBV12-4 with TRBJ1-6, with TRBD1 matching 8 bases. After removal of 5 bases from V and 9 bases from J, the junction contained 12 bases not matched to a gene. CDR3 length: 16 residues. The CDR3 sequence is CASSRSTDRGGSPLHF. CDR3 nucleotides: TGTGCCAGCAGTCGTTCCACCGACAGGGGAGGTTCACCCCTCCACTTT.

Written as DNA, the CDR3 is TGTGCCAGCAGTGGCGTACAGGACGATACGCAGTATTTT. Translated, it gives CASSGVQDDTQYF. This chain uses TRBV6-4 with TRBJ2-3, with a tentative D call TRBD1 (5 bases). In germline, CDR1 is MRHNA, CDR2 SNTAGT. CDR3 length: 13 residues. V lost 4 bases and J 6 bases, leaving 11 bases between the germline ends.

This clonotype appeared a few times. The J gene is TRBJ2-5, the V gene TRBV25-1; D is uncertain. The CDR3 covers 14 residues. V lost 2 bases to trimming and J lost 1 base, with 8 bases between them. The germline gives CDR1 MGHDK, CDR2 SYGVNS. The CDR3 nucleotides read TGTGCCAGCAGTGAAAACAGCCCCCAAGAGACCCAGTACTTC. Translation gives CASSENSPQETQYF.

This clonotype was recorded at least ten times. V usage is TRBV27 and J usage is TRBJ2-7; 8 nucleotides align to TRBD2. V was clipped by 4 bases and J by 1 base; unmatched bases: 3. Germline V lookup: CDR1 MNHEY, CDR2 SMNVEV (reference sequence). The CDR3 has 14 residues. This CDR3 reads CASSYGGDSYEQYF. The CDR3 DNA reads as TGTGCCAGCAGTTACGGGGGGGATTCCTACGAGCAGTACTTC.

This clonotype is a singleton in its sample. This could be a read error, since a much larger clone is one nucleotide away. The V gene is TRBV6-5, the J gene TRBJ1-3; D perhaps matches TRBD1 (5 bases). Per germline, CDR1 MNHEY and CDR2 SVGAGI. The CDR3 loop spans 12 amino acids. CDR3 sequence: CASSYGGNAIYF. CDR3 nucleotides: TGTGCCAGCAGTTACGGGGGAAACGCCATATATTTT.

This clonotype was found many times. In DNA form, the CDR3 reads TGTGCCTGGAGTGTTTTACAGTACACTGAAGCTTTCTTT. Amino acids: CAWSVLQYTEAFF. The chain links TRBV30 to TRBJ1-1; D call uncertain. This CDR3 has 13 residues. Germline CDR1 GTSNPN, CDR2 SVGIG (reference sequence). The V and J ends lost 0 bases and 3 bases respectively, with 8 bases between them.

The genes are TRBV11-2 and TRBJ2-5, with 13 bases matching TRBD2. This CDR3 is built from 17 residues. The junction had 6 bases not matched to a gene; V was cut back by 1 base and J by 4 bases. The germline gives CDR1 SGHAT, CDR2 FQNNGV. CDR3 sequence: CASSLGTSGGNRETQYF. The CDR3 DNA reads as TGTGCCAGCAGCTTAGGGACTAGCGGGGGAAACCGAGAGACCCAGTACTTC.

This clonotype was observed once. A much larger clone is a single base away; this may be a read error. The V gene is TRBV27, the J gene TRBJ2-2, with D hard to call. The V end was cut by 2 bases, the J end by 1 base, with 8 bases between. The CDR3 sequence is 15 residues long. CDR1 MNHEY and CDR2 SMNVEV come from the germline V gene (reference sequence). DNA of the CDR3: TGTGCCAGCAGTTTAATCTCATGGAACACCGGGGAGCTGTTTTTT. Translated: CASSLISWNTGELFF.

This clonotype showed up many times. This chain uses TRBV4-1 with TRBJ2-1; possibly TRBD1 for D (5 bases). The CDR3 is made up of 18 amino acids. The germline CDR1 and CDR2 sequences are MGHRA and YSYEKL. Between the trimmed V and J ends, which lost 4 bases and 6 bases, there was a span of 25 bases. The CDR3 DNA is TGCGCCAGCAGCCTTAGGGGTGAGAGCGCGCCAAGAACCAATGAGCAGTTCTTC. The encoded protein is CASSLRGESAPRTNEQFF.

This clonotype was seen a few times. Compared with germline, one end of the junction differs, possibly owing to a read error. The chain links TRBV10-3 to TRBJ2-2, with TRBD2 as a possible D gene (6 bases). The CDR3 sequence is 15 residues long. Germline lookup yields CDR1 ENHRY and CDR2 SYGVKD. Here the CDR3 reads CAVSDDRRPDYLLFF. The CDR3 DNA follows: TGTGCCGTCAGTGATGACCGGCGACCGGACTATCTGCTGTTTTTT.

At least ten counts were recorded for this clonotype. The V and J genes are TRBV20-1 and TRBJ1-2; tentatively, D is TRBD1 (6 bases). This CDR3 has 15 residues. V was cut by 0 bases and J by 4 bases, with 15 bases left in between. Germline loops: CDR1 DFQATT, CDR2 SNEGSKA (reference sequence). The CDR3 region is CSARDSSRQAYGYTF. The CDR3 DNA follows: TGCAGTGCTAGAGATTCTTCCCGACAGGCCTATGGCTACACCTTC.

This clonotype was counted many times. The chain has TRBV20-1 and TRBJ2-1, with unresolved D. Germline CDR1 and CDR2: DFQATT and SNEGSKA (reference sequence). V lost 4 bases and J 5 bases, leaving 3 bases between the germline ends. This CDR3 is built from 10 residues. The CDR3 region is CSATDNEQFF. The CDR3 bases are TGCAGTGCTACCGACAATGAGCAGTTCTTC.